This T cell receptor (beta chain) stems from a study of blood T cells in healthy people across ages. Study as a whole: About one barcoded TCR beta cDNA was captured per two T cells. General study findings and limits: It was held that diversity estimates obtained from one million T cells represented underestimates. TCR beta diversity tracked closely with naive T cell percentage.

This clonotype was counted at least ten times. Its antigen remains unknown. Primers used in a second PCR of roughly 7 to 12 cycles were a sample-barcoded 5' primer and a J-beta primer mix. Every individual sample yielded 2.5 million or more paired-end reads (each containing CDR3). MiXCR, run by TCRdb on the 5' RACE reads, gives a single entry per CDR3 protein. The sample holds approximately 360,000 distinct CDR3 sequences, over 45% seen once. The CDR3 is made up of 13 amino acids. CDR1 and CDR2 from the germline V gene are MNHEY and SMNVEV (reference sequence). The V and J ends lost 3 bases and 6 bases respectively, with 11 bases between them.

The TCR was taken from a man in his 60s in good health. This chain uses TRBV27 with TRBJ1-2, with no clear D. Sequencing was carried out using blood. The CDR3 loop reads CASSFNGGNGYTF. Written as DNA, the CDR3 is TGTGCCAGCAGTTTTAACGGAGGGAATGGCTACACCTTC.